The present T cell receptor beta chain was sequenced within a study of Graves' ophthalmopathy and Graves' hyperthyroidism. Beta-chain TCR CDR3 regions were amplified from RNA transcripts. HTBI primers served in a first-round RT-PCR, which a second-round multiplex PCR followed. TCRdb passed the multiplex PCR reads through MiXCR, listing each CDR3 protein once. The data show 1 million to 1.3 million distinct CDR3 sequences, about 38% seen once. This clonotype was detected ten times or more. Germline V gene lookup returns CDR1 SGHAT and CDR2 FQNNGV. There are 15 residues in the CDR3. Trimming pared 5 bases from V and 2 bases from J, leaving 13 bases between.

The TCR was taken from an adult man with Graves' hyperthyroidism. The sequenced sample was peripheral blood or thyroid tissue (not recorded which). This chain uses TRBV11-2 with TRBJ1-5; D unresolved. The CDR3 reads CASSLASRGNQPQHF. Here the CDR3 DNA reads TGTGCCAGCAGCCTAGCGTCTCGCGGCAATCAGCCCCAGCATTTT.